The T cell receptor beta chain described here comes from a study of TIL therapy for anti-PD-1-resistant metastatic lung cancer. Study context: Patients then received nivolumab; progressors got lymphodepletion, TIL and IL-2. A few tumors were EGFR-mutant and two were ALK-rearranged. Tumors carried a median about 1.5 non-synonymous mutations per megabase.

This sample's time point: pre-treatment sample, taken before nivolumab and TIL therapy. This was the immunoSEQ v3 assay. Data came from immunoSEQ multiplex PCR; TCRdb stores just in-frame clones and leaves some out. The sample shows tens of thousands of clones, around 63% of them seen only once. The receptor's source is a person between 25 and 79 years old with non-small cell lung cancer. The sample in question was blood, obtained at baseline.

The CDR3 DNA is TGTGCCAGCGCACAAACCGGGACAGGGGTAGGAAACACCATATATTTT. It encodes CASAQTGTGVGNTIYF. The chain carries TRBV19 and TRBJ1-3; TRBD1 aligns across 10 bases. Germline CDR1 and CDR2: LNHDA and SQIVND (reference sequence). J gave up 4 bases and V 9 bases, and 12 bases lay outside the gene matches. The CDR3 extends over 16 amino acids.